The 14 T cell receptor beta chains presented below share a single source sample, sequenced in a study of shared clonotypes between healthy human individuals. The assay was immunoSEQ multiplex PCR, and TCRdb's table has in-frame clones only and misses some. This sample has more than 450,000 clones, with more than 65% found just once. Sequencing input: PBMCs. These receptors all stem from a woman in her forties in good health. Some clones in this sample may be carry-over from other donors' samples.

This clone was observed a handful of times. The rearrangement links TRBV11-3 to TRBJ1-1, with TRBD1 as a possible D gene (5 bases). Germline V gives CDR1 SGHNT, CDR2 YENEEA. Deletions cut 3 bases from V and 11 bases from J, with 16 bases between. This CDR3 has 13 residues. CDR3 sequence: CASSFSGMSDAFF. DNA for the CDR3: TGTGCCAGCAGCTTTTCAGGGATGTCGGACGCTTTCTTT.

This chain uses TRBV19 with TRBJ1-5; D is unresolved. The CDR3 loop spans 14 amino acids. The V gene's germline CDR1 is LNHDA and CDR2 SQIVND (reference sequence). V lost 6 bases and J 1 base, leaving 10 bases between the germline ends. DNA of the CDR3: TGTGCCAGTAGAGGCCCTGGGAGCAATCAGCCCCAGCATTTT. Encoded protein: CASRGPGSNQPQHF. Based on the CDR3 plus reference TRBV19 and TRBJ1-5, the full variable domain is DGGITQSPKYLFRKEGQNVTLSCEQNLNHDAMYWYRQDPGQGLRLIYYSQIVNDFQKGDIAEGYSVSREKKESFPLTVTSAQKNPTAFYLCASRGPGSNQPQHFGDGTRLSIL.

This chain connects TRBV28 to TRBJ2-7; D uncertain. V lost 6 bases and J 6 bases, leaving 18 bases between the germline ends. The CDR3 consists of 14 residues. Germline assignment: CDR1 MDHEN and CDR2 SYDVKM. The CDR3 sequence: CASSDQVAASEQYF. CDR3 DNA: TGTGCCAGCAGCGACCAAGTGGCGGCATCCGAGCAGTACTTC. Combining the CDR3 with reference TRBV28 and TRBJ2-7 gives the whole variable domain DVKVTQSSRYLVKRTGEKVFLECVQDMDHENMFWYRQDPGLGLRLIYFSYDVKMKEKGDIPEGYSVSREKKERFSLILESASTNQTSMYLCASSDQVAASEQYFGPGTRLTVT.

This chain connects TRBV18 to TRBJ1-4, with D unclear. The V end lost 2 bases, the J end lost 0 bases, and 10 bases lay between the germline ends. This CDR3 is built from 16 residues. Germline V gene data show CDR1 as KGHSH and CDR2 as LQKENI. The CDR3 is CASSPSTATTNEKLFF. The CDR3 nucleotides are TGTGCCAGCTCACCATCTACCGCTACAACTAATGAAAAACTGTTTTTT.

The chain links TRBV29-1 to TRBJ2-1, with TRBD1 identical over 8 bases. Trimming at V came to 5 bases and at J to 7 bases, leaving 10 bases not matched to a gene. Germline values: CDR1 SQVTM, CDR2 ANQGSEA. This CDR3 comprises 14 residues. The CDR3 region has the DNA TGCAGCGTTATGAGGGACAGGCTCCCTAATGAGCAGTTCTTC. Protein: CSVMRDRLPNEQFF.

This clone was seen a single time. This rearrangement joins TRBV7-7 to TRBJ2-7; possible D gene TRBD1, 6 bases. The CDR3 extends over 14 amino acids. The V end was cut by 1 base, the J end by 5 bases, with 12 bases between. The germline V gene encodes CDR1 SSHAT and CDR2 FNYEAQ (reference sequence). CDR3 in DNA: TGTGCCAGCAGCTTAGGGGCAGGGGACCACGAGCAGTACTTC. It is translated as CASSLGAGDHEQYF.

The chain recombines TRBV27 with TRBJ2-7; 10 bases are a match to TRBD2. The CDR3 has 15 residues. Germline trimming cut 2 bases from V and 4 bases from J; bases unmatched to any gene: 5. CDR1 MNHEY and CDR2 SMNVEV come from the germline V gene (reference sequence). CDR3 nucleotide sequence: TGTGCCAGCAGTTTAGGAACTAGCGGGATTTACGAGCAGTACTTC. Its translation: CASSLGTSGIYEQYF.

V is TRBV5-1 and J is TRBJ2-7; D gene uncertain. Germline assignment: CDR1 SGHRS and CDR2 YFSETQ. V shed 3 bases and J shed 4 bases, with 11 bases lying between them. This CDR3 has 13 amino acids. The CDR3 DNA reads as TGCGCCAGCAGCTATTCCGATCTATACGAGCAGTACTTC. Its translation: CASSYSDLYEQYF. Together with reference TRBV5-1 and TRBJ2-7, the CDR3 gives the full variable domain: KAGVTQTPRYLIKTRGQQVTLSCSPISGHRSVSWYQQTPGQGLQFLFEYFSETQRNKGNFPGRFSGRQFSNSRSEMNVSTLELGDSALYLCASSYSDLYEQYFGPGTRLTVT.

The chain combines TRBV6-1 with TRBJ2-5; D gene uncertain. Trimming stripped 7 bases from V and 4 bases from J, with 13 bases between. The CDR3 is 13 residues long. Germline V gene data show CDR1 as MNHNS and CDR2 as SASEGT. CDR3: CASTRSGVETQYF. The DNA for the CDR3 is TGTGCCAGCACCAGATCTGGGGTAGAGACCCAGTACTTC.

There are a few counts of this clone. The CDR3 protein is CASSGQGNQPQHF. CDR3 bases: TGCGCCAGCAGTGGGCAGGGCAATCAGCCCCAGCATTTT. The V gene is TRBV10-2, the J gene TRBJ1-5; unclear D gene. There are 13 residues in the CDR3. Trimming cost V 4 bases and J 2 bases, with 6 bases left between them. Germline V gives CDR1 WSHSY, CDR2 SAAADI.

The rearrangement links TRBV4-1 to TRBJ2-3, with 9 bases fitting TRBD1. V lost 4 bases to trimming and J lost 6 bases; unmatched junction nucleotides: 8. CDR1 is MGHRA and CDR2 is YSYEKL in the germline V gene. The CDR3 is 15 residues long. The CDR3 region is CASSRRDRAGDTQYF. The CDR3 DNA reads as TGCGCCAGCAGCCGAAGGGACAGGGCTGGGGATACGCAGTATTTT.

The rearrangement joins TRBV11-3 to TRBJ2-1, with TRBD1 identical over 12 bases. The V segment lost 5 bases and the J segment 7 bases; nucleotides outside the gene matches: 3. Germline V lookup: CDR1 SGHNT, CDR2 YENEEA. The CDR3 covers 14 residues. The CDR3 sequence is CASSPGQGANEQFF. Written as DNA, the CDR3 is TGTGCCAGCAGCCCGGGACAGGGGGCTAATGAGCAGTTCTTC.

Points on this clone: Distinct nucleotide sequences in the sample also encode this CDR3. The rearrangement joins TRBV19 to TRBJ2-1; D gene unclear. This CDR3 is 13 amino acids long. The V and J ends lost 5 bases and 0 bases respectively, with 5 bases between them. CDR1 and CDR2 (germline): LNHDA, SQIVND (reference sequence). The CDR3 loop is CASSLVSYNEQFF. The CDR3 DNA reads as TGTGCCAGTAGTTTGGTCTCCTACAATGAGCAGTTCTTC.

The chain couples TRBV5-1 to TRBJ2-3, with 15 bases identical to TRBD2. CDR3 size: 15 residues. Trimming at V came to 4 bases and at J to 8 bases, leaving 5 bases not matched to a gene. Germline CDR1 and CDR2: SGHRS and YFSETQ. The CDR3 DNA reads as TGCGCCAGCAGCCTGGGACTAGCGGGAGGCGTTACGCAGTATTTT. Translated: CASSLGLAGGVTQYF.